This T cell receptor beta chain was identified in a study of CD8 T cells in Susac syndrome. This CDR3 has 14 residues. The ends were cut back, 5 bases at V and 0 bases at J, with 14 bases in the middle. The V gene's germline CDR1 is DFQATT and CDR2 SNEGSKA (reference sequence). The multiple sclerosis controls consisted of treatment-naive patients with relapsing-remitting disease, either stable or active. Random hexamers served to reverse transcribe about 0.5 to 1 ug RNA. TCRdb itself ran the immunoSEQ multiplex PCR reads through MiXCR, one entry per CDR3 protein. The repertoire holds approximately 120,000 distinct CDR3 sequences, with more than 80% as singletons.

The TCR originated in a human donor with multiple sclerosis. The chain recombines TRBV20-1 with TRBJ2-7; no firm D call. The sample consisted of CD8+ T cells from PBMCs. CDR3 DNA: TGCAGTGCTTACGGGCGTCACCTCTCCTACGAGCAGTACTTC. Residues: CSAYGRHLSYEQYF.